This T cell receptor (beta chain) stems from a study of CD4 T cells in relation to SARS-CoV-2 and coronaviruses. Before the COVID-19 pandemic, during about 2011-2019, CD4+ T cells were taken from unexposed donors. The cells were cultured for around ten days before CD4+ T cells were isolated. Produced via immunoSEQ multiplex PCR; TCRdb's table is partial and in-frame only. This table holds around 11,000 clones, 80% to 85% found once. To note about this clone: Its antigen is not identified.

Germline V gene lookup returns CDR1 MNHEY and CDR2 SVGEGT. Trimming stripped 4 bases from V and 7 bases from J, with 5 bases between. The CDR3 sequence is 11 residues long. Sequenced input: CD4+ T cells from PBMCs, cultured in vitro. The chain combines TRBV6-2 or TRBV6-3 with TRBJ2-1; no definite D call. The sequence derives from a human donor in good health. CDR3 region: CASSSRNEQFF. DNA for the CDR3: TGTGCCAGCAGTTCCAGAAATGAGCAGTTCTTC.